The 2 T cell receptor beta chains below were found in one sample sequenced in a study of blood T cell repertoires in COVID-19. TCRdb's copy holds only in-frame clones and misses some; the assay was immunoSEQ multiplex PCR. The table records tens of thousands of clones, 70% to 90% of them present only once. The sequenced material came from peripheral blood. Receptors originate from a human donor in a cohort sampled during active COVID-19.

This chain uses TRBV6-5 with TRBJ1-5, with D possibly matching TRBD1 (5 bases). Germline-derived CDR1 and CDR2 are MNHEY and SVGAGI. Trimming stripped 6 bases from V and 5 bases from J, with 17 bases between. The length of the CDR3 is 15 residues. DNA of the CDR3: TGTGCCAGCAGATCACAGGCTAGAGTTGATCAGCCCCAGCATTTT. Amino acid sequence: CASRSQARVDQPQHF.

The chain carries TRBV6-5 and TRBJ1-4; maybe TRBD1 (6 bases). V lost 0 bases and J 8 bases, leaving 7 bases between the germline ends. CDR3 length equals 13 residues. Germline V CDR1 and CDR2: MNHEY, SVGAGI. In DNA form, the CDR3 reads TGTGCCAGCAGTTACTCGAGGGGGGAAAAACTGTTTTTT. It is translated as CASSYSRGEKLFF.